This entry lists 12 T cell receptor beta chains sequenced from one sample in a study of breast tumors, draining lymph nodes, adjacent tissues. One entry per CDR3 protein, called by TCRdb with MiXCR from the multiplex PCR reads. The sample lists about 180,000 distinct CDR3 sequences, about 33% seen once, with 3.5% to 4.5% in the top ten. Axillary draining lymph nodes of breast cancer patients supplied the node samples. The specimen sequenced was axillary lymph node tissue. Receptor source: a female donor with breast cancer. Some clones in this sample may be carry-over from other donors' samples.

As for this clonotype: A much more abundant neighbour one base away suggests this may be a read error. J is TRBJ2-7 and V is TRBV30; TRBD1 matches at 7 bases. This CDR3 spans 13 amino acids. Germline V gene data show CDR1 as GTSNPN and CDR2 as SVGIG (reference sequence). The chain's CDR3 is CAGKGANDYEQYF. Here the CDR3 DNA reads TGTGCGGGGAAGGGGGCTAACGACTACGAGCAGTACTTC.

This clonotype was detected only a few times. The CDR3: CASSPSGATIKNIQYF. CDR3 nucleotides: TGTGCCAGCTCACCGTCAGGAGCCACTATCAAAAACATTCAGTACTTC. This rearrangement joins TRBV18 to TRBJ2-4; D gene unclear. This CDR3 comprises 16 residues. CDR1 and CDR2 from the germline V gene are KGHSH and LQKENI. Trimming removed 3 bases from V and 3 bases from J, with 15 bases in between. Full variable domain (missing parts from reference TRBV18 and TRBJ2-4): NAGVMQNPRHLVRRRGQEARLRCSPMKGHSHVYWYRQLPEEGLKFMVYLQKENIIDESGMPKERFSAEFPKEGPSILRIQQVVRGDSAAYFCASSPSGATIKNIQYFGAGTRLSVL.

This clonotype has at least ten counts. The chain has TRBV5-1 and TRBJ2-3; 9 bases line up with TRBD2. With V trimmed by 10 bases and J by 4 bases, 10 bases remained unmatched. The CDR3 covers 14 residues. Per the germline V gene, CDR1 is SGHRS and CDR2 is YFSETQ. The CDR3 is CASQAGGDADTQYF. For the CDR3, the DNA is TGCGCCTCCCAAGCGGGGGGTGACGCAGATACGCAGTATTTT. Variable domain in full (rest from reference TRBV5-1 and TRBJ2-3): KAGVTQTPRYLIKTRGQQVTLSCSPISGHRSVSWYQQTPGQGLQFLFEYFSETQRNKGNFPGRFSGRQFSNSRSEMNVSTLELGDSALYLCASQAGGDADTQYFGPGTRLTVL.

This clonotype was seen repeatedly, ten times or more. V usage is TRBV5-1 and J usage is TRBJ2-7; 8 nucleotides match TRBD2. CDR1 and CDR2 (germline): SGHRS, YFSETQ. J gave up 3 bases and V 0 bases, and 8 bases lay outside the gene matches. This CDR3 spans 16 amino acids. This CDR3 reads CASSLDPGLEIYEQYF. The CDR3 DNA reads TGCGCCAGCAGCTTGGACCCGGGACTAGAGATCTACGAGCAGTACTTC.

This clonotype was recorded only once. J is TRBJ2-3 and V is TRBV20-1, with 11 bases matching TRBD2. CDR1 DFQATT and CDR2 SNEGSKA come from the germline V gene (reference sequence). The CDR3 is 15 residues long. CDR3 DNA sequence: TGCAGCGCTGGCCTTAGCGGGGGGGCAGCAGATACGCAGTATTTT. Translated: CSAGLSGGAADTQYF.

This sequence joins TRBV4-2 and TRBJ2-6; unclear D gene. Germline V CDR1 and CDR2: LGHNA, YNFKEQ. With 0 bases removed from V and 16 bases from J, the gap between germline ends came to 1 base. The CDR3 has 9 residues. Written as DNA, the CDR3 is TGTGCCAGCAGCCAAGAACTGACTTTC. Translating gives CASSQELTF.

This clonotype was seen repeatedly, ten times or more. The chain couples TRBV20-1 to TRBJ2-1, with 12 bases lining up with TRBD2. The CDR3 has 15 residues. The germline V gene encodes CDR1 DFQATT and CDR2 SNEGSKA (reference sequence). Trimming took 6 bases from V and 8 from J; bases not matched to a gene: 11. The CDR3 DNA reads TGCAGTGCCGCTAGCGGGGGGGCCTGGGGTGATGAGCAGTTCTTC. Its protein is CSAASGGAWGDEQFF.

This clonotype has at least ten counts. The V gene is TRBV7-2, the J gene TRBJ2-7, with 10 bases lining up with TRBD2. The germline V gene has CDR1 SGHTA and CDR2 FQGNSA. This CDR3 region has 13 residues. The junction had 1 base not matched to a gene; V was cut back by 4 bases and J by 4 bases. The CDR3 coding sequence is TGTGCCAGCAGCTCTAGCGGGGGATACGAGCAGTACTTC. Its protein product is CASSSSGGYEQYF.

The chain combines TRBV6-2 or TRBV6-3 with TRBJ1-2, with D perhaps TRBD1 (5 bases). The CDR3 sequence is 15 residues long. CDR1 is MNHEY, CDR2 SVGEGT, per germline. The V end was cut by 7 bases, the J end by 6 bases, with 21 bases between. The CDR3 nucleotides read TGTGCCAGCACCCCTATATCCAGGGTGTATCATGGCTACACCTTC. Translation gives CASTPISRVYHGYTF.

Regarding this clonotype: This may be a read error: a much more frequent sequence differs by one nucleotide. The gene calls are TRBV6-2 or TRBV6-3 and TRBJ2-3; D is unresolved. In germline, CDR1 is MNHEY, CDR2 SVGEGT. Trimming cost V 7 bases and J 4 bases, with 9 bases left between them. The CDR3 length is 12 residues. The chain's CDR3 is CASTENADTQYF. The CDR3 bases are TGTGCCAGCACGGAAAACGCAGATACGCAGTATTTT.

This clonotype was detected ten times or more. The chain recombines TRBV4-2 with TRBJ2-3; 8 nucleotides match TRBD1. Germline trimming cut 3 bases from V and 1 base from J; bases unmatched to any gene: 3. Germline V gene sequence: CDR1 LGHNA, CDR2 YNFKEQ. CDR3 length: 15 residues. This chain's CDR3 is CASSHQDRGTDTQYF. Written as DNA, the CDR3 is TGTGCCAGCAGCCACCAGGACAGGGGCACAGATACGCAGTATTTT.

Concerning this clonotype itself: Sequence at one end of the junction differs from germline and may be a read error. CDR3 sequence: CASSLAGTIFDTHYF. CDR3 DNA sequence: TGTGCCAGCAGTTTAGCGGGGACCATTTTTGATACGCATTATTTT. The V gene is TRBV27, the J gene TRBJ2-3; D is perhaps TRBD2 (6 bases). The CDR3 extends over 15 amino acids. Germline V gene sequence: CDR1 MNHEY, CDR2 SMNVEV (reference sequence).